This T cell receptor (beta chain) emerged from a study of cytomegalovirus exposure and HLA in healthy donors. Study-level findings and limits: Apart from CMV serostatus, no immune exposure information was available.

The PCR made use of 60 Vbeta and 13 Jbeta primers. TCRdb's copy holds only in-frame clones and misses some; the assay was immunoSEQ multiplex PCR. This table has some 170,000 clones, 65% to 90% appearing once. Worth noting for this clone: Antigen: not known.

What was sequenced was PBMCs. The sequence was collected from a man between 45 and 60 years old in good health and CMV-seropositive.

In nucleotides, the CDR3 is TGTGCCTGGAGTGTAGTAACAGGGAAAGGCAACACCATATATTTT. Encoded protein: CAWSVVTGKGNTIYF. V gene TRBV30 combines with J gene TRBJ1-3, with D possibly TRBD1 on 6 matching bases. CDR1 GTSNPN and CDR2 SVGIG come from the germline V gene (reference sequence). The CDR3 is 15 residues long. Trimming removed 0 bases at V and 7 bases at J, with 16 bases between. The full variable domain, in which reference TRBV30 and TRBJ1-3 provide the parts outside the CDR3, is SQTIHQWPATLVQPVGSPLSLECTVEGTSNPNLYWYRQAAGRGLQLLFYSVGIGQISSEVPQNLSASRPQDRQFILSSKKLLLSDSGFYLCAWSVVTGKGNTIYFGEGSWLTVV.